The clone carrying this T cell receptor (beta chain) was counted ten times or more. Its antigen is not known. The sample belongs to a study of neurological immune-mediated disorders. Study-wide findings and caveats: The greatest TCR clonal expansion appeared in HTLV-1-associated myelopathy and the smallest, falling below healthy controls, in multiple sclerosis.

Via MiXCR, TCRdb re-called the 5' RACE reads, giving one row per CDR3 protein. This sample carries tens of thousands of distinct CDR3 sequences, around 9.9% of them seen once, and the ten largest clones take about 1.7%. Trimming removed 2 bases from V and 4 bases from J, with 9 bases in between. Germline CDR1 is MGHRA and CDR2 is YSYEKL. There are 13 residues in the CDR3. Sequencing was performed on PBMCs. J is TRBJ2-7 and V is TRBV4-1; no clear D. This TCR was recovered from a man over 45 in good health. CDR3 in amino acids: CASSQYWGYEQYF. CDR3 nucleotide sequence: TGCGCCAGCAGCCAATATTGGGGTTACGAGCAGTACTTC.